The clone carrying this T cell receptor beta chain was observed a few times. The antigen is undetermined. These data belong to a study of T-cell memory formation after mild COVID-19. Study background: Clustering of TCRs was largely donor specific. Study conclusions and caveats: Contracting CD4+ clones were located mainly in CM and EM, and CD8+ clones in EMRA. Pre-infection memory showed some responding clones, and this suggested that cross-reactive memory joined.

TCRdb ran MiXCR on the 5' RACE reads and lists one entry per CDR3 protein. This sample has roughly 300,000 distinct CDR3 sequences, with approximately 7.6% found just once. Germline-derived CDR1 and CDR2 are MNHNS and SASEGT. Trimming pared 5 bases from V and 6 bases from J, leaving 16 bases between. The CDR3 has 15 residues. Specimen: PBMCs or a T cell subset sorted from them (not recorded which). The sequence was obtained from a man between 18 and 29 years old who had mild COVID-19 (a few samples of this study predate the infection). Cell type and time point are not known. The V call is TRBV6-1, the J call TRBJ1-4; D is unresolved. CDR3 sequence (DNA): TGTGCCAGCAGTAGAATGGGAGGCTTTGATGAAAAACTGTTTTTT. Amino acids: CASSRMGGFDEKLFF.